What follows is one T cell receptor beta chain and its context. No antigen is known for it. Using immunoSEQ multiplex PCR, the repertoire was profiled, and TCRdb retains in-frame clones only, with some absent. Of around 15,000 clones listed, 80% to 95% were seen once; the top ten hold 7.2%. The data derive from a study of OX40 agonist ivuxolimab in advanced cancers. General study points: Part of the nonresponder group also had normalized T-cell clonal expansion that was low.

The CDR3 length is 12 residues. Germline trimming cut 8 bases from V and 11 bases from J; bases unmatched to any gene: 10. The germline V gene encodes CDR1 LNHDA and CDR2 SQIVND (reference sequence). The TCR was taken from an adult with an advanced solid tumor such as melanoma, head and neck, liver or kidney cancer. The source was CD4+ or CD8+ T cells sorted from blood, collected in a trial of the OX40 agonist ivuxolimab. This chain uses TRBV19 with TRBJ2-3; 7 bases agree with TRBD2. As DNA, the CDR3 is TGTGCCAGTCAAACCCAAAGGGAGGGGCAGTATTTT. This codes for CASQTQREGQYF.